The sequence of this TCR beta chain was determined in a study of blood T cell repertoires in COVID-19. In the study overall: Nucleic acid was either cDNA or gDNA, and it came from T cells, B-cell-depleted T cells, or PBMCs.

Authors' processing steps: Amplified reference gene primers provided the basis for estimating nucleated cell counts. Clones were read by immunoSEQ multiplex PCR, and TCRdb kept only the in-frame ones, dropping some. V, J and clone size are taken as reported in that table, and D and trimming were inferred from the DNA itself. The sample holds some 100,000 clones; roughly nine tenths are singletons and the top ten take over 0.95%. The V end lost 7 bases, the J end lost 1 base, and 9 bases lay between the germline ends. The CDR3 consists of 13 residues. Sequenced material: peripheral blood. The V and J genes are TRBV12-3 or TRBV12-4 and TRBJ2-3, with a weak D call TRBD2 (6 bases). The receptor was derived from a man aged 55-75 years with acute or convalescent COVID-19. DNA of the CDR3: TGTGCCAGCATGGCTAGCGGCACAGATACGCAGTATTTT. This gives the protein CASMASGTDTQYF.